This record covers a single T cell receptor beta chain. This CDR3 is 14 amino acids long. Trimming removed 3 bases from V and 1 base from J, with 8 bases in between. Per germline, CDR1 KGHSH and CDR2 LQKENI. The data were taken from a study of regulatory and conventional T cells in RAG deficiency. The sorted conventional CD4+ T cells were CD25-low and CD127-high, with genomic DNA sequenced. TCRdb's copy holds only in-frame clones and misses some; the assay was immunoSEQ multiplex PCR. The sample records around 30,000 clones, nearly 95% being singletons. Separately, the same data were catalogued under a study of regulatory T cells. That study reports: Amplification used 52 TRBV primers and 13 TRBJ primers.

The source of this sequence is a human donor in good health. Sample: CD25- CD4+ T cells sorted from blood. The rearrangement links TRBV18 to TRBJ2-3, with D possibly matching TRBD1 (5 bases). CDR3 sequence reads: CASSPDSGTDTQYF. The CDR3 DNA reads as TGTGCCAGCTCACCTGACAGCGGCACAGATACGCAGTATTTT.